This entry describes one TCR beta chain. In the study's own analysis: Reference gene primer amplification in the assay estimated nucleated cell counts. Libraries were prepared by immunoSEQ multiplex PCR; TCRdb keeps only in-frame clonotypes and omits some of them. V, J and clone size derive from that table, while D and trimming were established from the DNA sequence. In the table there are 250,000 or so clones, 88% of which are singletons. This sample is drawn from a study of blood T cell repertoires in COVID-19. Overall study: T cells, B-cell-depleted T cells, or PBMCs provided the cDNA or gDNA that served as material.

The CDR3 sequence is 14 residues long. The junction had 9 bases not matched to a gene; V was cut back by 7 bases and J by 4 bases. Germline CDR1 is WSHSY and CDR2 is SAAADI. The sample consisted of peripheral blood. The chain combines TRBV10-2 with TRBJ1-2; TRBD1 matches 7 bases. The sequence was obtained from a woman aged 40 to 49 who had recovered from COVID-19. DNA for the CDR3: TGCGCCAGCACCGTAGACAGGGTGTCCTATGGCTACACCTTC. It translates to CASTVDRVSYGYTF.